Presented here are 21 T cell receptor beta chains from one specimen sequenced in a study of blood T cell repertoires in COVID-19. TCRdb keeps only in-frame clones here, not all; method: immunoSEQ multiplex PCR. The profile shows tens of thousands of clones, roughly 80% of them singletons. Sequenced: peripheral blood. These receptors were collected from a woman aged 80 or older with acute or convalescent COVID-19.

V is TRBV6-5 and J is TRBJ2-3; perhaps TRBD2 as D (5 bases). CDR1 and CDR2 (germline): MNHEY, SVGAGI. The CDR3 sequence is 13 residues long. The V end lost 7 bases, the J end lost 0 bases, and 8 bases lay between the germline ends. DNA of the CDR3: TGTGCCAGCATACTAGGGAGCACAGATACGCAGTATTTT. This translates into CASILGSTDTQYF.

The CDR3 is CASRDTGGMNTEAFF. In DNA form, the CDR3 reads TGTGCCAGCAGGGATACAGGGGGGATGAACACTGAAGCTTTCTTT. The chain uses TRBV7-2 and TRBJ1-1; 8 bases agree with TRBD1. The germline V gene has CDR1 SGHTA and CDR2 FQGNSA. Unmatched junction bases numbered 6, after V lost 6 bases and J lost 0 bases. This CDR3 comprises 15 residues.

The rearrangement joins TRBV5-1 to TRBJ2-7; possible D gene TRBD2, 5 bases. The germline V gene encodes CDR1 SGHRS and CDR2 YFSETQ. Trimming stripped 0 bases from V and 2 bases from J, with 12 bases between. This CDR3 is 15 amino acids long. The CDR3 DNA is TGCGCCAGCAGCTTGGTACCGGACGGGGCCTACGAGCAGTACTTC. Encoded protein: CASSLVPDGAYEQYF.

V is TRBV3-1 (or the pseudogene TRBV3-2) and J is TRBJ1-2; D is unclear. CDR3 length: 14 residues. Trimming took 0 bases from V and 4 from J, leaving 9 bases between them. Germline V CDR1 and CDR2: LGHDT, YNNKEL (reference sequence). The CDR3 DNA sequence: TGTGCCAGCAGCCAAGACGAGGCGACCTATGGCTACACCTTC. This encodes CASSQDEATYGYTF.

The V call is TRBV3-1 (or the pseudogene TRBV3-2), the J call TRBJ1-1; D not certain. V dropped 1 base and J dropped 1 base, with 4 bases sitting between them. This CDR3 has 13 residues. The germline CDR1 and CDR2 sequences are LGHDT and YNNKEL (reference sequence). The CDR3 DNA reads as TGTGCCAGCAGCCAAGGCGGGAACACTGAAGCTTTCTTT. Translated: CASSQGGNTEAFF.

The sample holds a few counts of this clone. The CDR3 loop reads CASSELGGLAGYEQYF. The CDR3 nucleotides read TGCGCCAGCAGCGAGCTCGGGGGACTAGCGGGTTACGAGCAGTACTTC. The V and J genes are TRBV5-1 and TRBJ2-7; 12 nucleotides match TRBD2. CDR3 length: 16 amino acids. The trim removed 4 bases at V and 4 bases at J, leaving 9 bases unmatched. Per germline, CDR1 SGHRS and CDR2 YFSETQ.

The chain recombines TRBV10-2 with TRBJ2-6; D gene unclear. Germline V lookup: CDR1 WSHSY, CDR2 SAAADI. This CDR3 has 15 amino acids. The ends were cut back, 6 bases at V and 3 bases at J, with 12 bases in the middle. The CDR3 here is CASSPSPDGANVLTF. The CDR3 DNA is TGCGCCAGCAGCCCTAGTCCGGATGGGGCCAACGTCCTGACTTTC.

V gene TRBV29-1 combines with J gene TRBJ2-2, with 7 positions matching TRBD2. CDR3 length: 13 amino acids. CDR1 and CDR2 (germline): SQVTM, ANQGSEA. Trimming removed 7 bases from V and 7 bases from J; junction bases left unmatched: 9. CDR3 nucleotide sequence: TGCAGCGGCGGGGAGGGCGAGATCGGGGAGCTGTTTTTT. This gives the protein CSGGEGEIGELFF.

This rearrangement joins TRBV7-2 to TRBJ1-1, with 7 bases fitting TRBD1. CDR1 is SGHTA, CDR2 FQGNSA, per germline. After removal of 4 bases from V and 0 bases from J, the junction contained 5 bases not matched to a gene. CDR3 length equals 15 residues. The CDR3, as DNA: TGTGCCAGCAGCTCTAGTACAGGGGTGAACACTGAAGCTTTCTTT. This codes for CASSSSTGVNTEAFF.

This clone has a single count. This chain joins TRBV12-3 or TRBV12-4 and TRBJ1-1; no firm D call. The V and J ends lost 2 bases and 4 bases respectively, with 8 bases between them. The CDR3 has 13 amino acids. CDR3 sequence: CASSLQAGTEAFF. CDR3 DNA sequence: TGTGCCAGCAGTTTACAGGCGGGCACTGAAGCTTTCTTT.

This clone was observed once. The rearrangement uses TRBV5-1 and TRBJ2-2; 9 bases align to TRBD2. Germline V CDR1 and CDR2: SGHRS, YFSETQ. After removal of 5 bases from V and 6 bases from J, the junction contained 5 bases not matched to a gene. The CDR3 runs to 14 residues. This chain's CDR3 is CASRLAGVPGELFF. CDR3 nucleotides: TGCGCCAGCAGGTTAGCGGGAGTTCCCGGGGAGCTGTTTTTT.

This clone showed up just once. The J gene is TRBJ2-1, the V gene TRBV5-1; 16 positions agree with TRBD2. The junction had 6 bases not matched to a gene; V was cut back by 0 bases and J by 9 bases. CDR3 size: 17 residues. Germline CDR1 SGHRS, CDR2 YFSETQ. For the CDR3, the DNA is TGCGCCAGCAGCTTGGAAGGGACTAGCGGGAGGGCGGGTGAGCAGTTCTTC. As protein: CASSLEGTSGRAGEQFF.

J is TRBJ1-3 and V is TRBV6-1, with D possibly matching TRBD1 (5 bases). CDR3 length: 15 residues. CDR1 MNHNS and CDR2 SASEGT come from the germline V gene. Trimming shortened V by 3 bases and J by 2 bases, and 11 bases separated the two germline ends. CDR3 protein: CASSDTGDPGNTIYF. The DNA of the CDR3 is TGTGCCAGCAGTGACACGGGGGACCCTGGAAACACCATATATTTT.

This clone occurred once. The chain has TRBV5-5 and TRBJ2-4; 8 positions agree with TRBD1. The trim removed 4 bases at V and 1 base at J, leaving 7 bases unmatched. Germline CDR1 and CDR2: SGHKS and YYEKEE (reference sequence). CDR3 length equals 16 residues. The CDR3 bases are TGTGCCAGCAGCCCTGACAGGGGTACTGCCAAAAACATTCAGTACTTC. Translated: CASSPDRGTAKNIQYF.

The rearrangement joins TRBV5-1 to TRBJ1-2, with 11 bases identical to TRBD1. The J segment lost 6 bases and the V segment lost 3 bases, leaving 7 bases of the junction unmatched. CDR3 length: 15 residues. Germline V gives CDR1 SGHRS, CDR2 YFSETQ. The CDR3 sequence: CASSWTGGSEHGYTF. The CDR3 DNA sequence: TGCGCCAGCAGCTGGACAGGGGGCTCTGAGCATGGCTACACCTTC.

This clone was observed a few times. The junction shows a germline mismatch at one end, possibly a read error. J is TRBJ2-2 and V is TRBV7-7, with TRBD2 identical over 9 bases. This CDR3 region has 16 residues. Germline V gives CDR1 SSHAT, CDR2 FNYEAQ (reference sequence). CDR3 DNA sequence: TGTGCTAGCAGCCCCGGGACTAGCCTGAACACCGGGGAGCTGTTTTTT. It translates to CASSPGTSLNTGELFF.

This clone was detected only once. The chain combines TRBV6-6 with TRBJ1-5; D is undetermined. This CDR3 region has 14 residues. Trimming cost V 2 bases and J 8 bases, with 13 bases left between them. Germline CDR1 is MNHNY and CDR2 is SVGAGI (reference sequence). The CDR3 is CASSYESAGEPQHF. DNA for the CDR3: TGTGCCAGCAGTTACGAATCTGCCGGTGAGCCCCAGCATTTT.

The CDR3, as DNA: TGTGCCAGCAGCTTGGCGGGGGGACGGGGGGAGTCACCCCTCCACTTT. Translation gives CASSLAGGRGESPLHF. The J gene is TRBJ1-6, the V gene TRBV5-5; weak D call: TRBD1 (5 bases). V lost 0 bases, J lost 10 bases, and 17 bases lay in between. Germline V gene data show CDR1 as SGHKS and CDR2 as YYEKEE (reference sequence). This CDR3 comprises 16 residues.

CDR3 DNA sequence: TGTGCCAGCAGTAGAGGACAGGGGAACTATGGCTACACCTTC. Translated, it gives CASSRGQGNYGYTF. V is TRBV6-5 and J is TRBJ1-2, with TRBD1 identical over 9 bases. Germline-derived CDR1 and CDR2 are MNHEY and SVGAGI. This CDR3 region has 14 residues. J lost 2 bases, V lost 5 bases, and 3 bases had no gene match.

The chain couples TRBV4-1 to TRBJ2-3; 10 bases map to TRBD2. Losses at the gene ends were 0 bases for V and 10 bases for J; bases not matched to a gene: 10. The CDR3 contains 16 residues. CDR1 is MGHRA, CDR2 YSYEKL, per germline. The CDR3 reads CASSQEQRGGRSAQYF. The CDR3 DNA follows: TGCGCCAGCAGCCAAGAGCAGCGGGGGGGCCGATCGGCGCAGTATTTT.

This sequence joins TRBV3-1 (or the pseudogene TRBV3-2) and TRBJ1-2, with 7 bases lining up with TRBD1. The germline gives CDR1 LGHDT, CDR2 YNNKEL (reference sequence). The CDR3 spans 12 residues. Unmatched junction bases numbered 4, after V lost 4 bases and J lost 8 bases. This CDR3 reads CASSPGQWGYTF. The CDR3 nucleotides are TGTGCCAGCAGCCCGGGACAGTGGGGCTACACCTTC.